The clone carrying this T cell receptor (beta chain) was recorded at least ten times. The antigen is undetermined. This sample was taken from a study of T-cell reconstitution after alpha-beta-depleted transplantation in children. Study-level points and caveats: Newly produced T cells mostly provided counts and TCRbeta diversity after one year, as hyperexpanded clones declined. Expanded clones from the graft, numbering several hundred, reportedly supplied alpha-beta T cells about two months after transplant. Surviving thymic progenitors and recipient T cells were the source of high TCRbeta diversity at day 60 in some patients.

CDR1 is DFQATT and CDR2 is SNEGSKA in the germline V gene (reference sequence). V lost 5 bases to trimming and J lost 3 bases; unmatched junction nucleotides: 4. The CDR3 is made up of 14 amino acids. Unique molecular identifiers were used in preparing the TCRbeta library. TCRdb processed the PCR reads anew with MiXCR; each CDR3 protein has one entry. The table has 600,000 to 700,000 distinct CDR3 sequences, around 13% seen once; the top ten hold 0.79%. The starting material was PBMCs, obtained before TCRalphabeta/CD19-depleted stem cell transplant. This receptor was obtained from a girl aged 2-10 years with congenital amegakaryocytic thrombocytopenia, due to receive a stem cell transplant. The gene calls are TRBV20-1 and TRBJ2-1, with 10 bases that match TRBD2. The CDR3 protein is CSALSGRDYNEQFF. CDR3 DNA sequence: TGCAGTGCTCTCAGCGGGAGGGACTACAATGAGCAGTTCTTC.